This paragraph reports one TCR beta chain. Original processing notes: Using reference gene primer amplification, nucleated cell counts were estimated. Repertoires were generated with immunoSEQ multiplex PCR, while TCRdb's copy carries only in-frame clones and drops some. The V and J calls and clone size are taken from that table; D and trimming were inferred from the DNA. The data hold over 60,000 clones, with 77% observed a single time. The data are from a study of blood T cell repertoires in COVID-19. Overall study: The origin of the acute and convalescent COVID-19 samples was the United States, Italy and Spain. In each case, the material was cDNA or gDNA derived from T cells, B-cell-depleted T cells, or PBMCs.

This receptor was identified in a human donor in a cohort sampled during active COVID-19. Source material: peripheral blood.

CDR3: CASSYSREGEAFF. CDR3 nucleotide sequence: TGTGCCAGCAGTTACTCGAGGGAGGGTGAAGCTTTCTTT. The chain combines TRBV6-5 with TRBJ1-1; no definite D call. V dropped 0 bases and J dropped 7 bases, with 9 bases sitting between them. The CDR3 covers 13 residues. The V gene's germline CDR1 is MNHEY and CDR2 SVGAGI.